This entry features one TCR beta chain sequence. What it binds is not known. The sample belongs to a study of cytomegalovirus exposure and HLA in healthy donors. Background on the study: Tens of millions of unique TCRs from HLA-typed donors were held in an early release of data. General study points: Later analysis identified several of the most significant clusters that appeared linked to common viral pathogens.

The PCR was carried out with 60 Vbeta primers and 13 Jbeta primers. Here immunoSEQ multiplex PCR was the method, and the copy in TCRdb shows in-frame clones only, minus some. The table records more than 95,000 clones, over 65% of them present only once. Material: PBMCs. The TCR comes from a man aged 25 to 45 in good health and CMV-seropositive.

CDR3 DNA: TGTGCCAGCAGCCCTACTAGCGGGAGGGCCGAGGAGCAGTTCTTC. Amino acids: CASSPTSGRAEEQFF. This chain connects TRBV9 to TRBJ2-1, with 13 bases lining up with TRBD2. J was trimmed by 10 bases and V by 4 bases; bases with no gene match: 8. This CDR3 spans 15 amino acids. CDR1 and CDR2 (germline): SGDLS, YYNGEE. Full variable domain (missing parts from reference TRBV9 and TRBJ2-1): DSGVTQTPKHLITATGQRVTLRCSPRSGDLSVYWYQQSLDQGLQFLIQYYNGEERAKGNILERFSAQQFPDLHSELNLSSLELGDSALYFCASSPTSGRAEEQFFGPGTRLTVL.